This T cell receptor (beta chain) was found in a study of CXCR3-negative and CXCR3-positive naive CD8 T cells. In preparing the TRB cDNA libraries, 5' RACE with UMI labels was used. TCRdb reprocessed the 5' RACE reads, keeping one entry per CDR3 protein, no DNA. The table lists about 130,000 distinct CDR3 sequences, with nearly 0.5% in the top ten. CDR3 size: 13 residues. Germline loops: CDR1 SGDLS, CDR2 YYNGEE. The sequenced sample consisted of naive CXCR3- CD8+ T cells from blood. Subset reported: CD45RO-CCR7+CD27+CD95- naive CD8+ T cells lacking CXCR3 (TNR3-). The chain links TRBV9 to TRBJ1-2. This clonotype was sampled from a human donor in good health. Some clones in this sample may be carry-over from other donors' samples. The CDR3 reads CASSWNSGYGYTF.